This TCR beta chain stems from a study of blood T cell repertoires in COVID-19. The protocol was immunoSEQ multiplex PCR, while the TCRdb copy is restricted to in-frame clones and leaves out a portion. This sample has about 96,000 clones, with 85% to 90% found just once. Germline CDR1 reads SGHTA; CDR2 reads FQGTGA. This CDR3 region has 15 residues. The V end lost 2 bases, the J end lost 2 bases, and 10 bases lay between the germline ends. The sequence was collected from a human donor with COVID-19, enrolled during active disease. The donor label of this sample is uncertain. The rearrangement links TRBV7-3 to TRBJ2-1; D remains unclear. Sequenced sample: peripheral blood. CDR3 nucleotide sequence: TGTGCCAGCAGCTTAGAGATTTCGACCTACAATGAGCAGTTCTTC. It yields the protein CASSLEISTYNEQFF.